Shown below are 20 T cell receptor beta chains from a single sample sequenced in a study of T-cell memory formation after mild COVID-19. TCRdb re-called the 5' RACE reads with MiXCR, one entry per CDR3 protein. The sample consists of about 110,000 distinct CDR3 sequences, 18% of them appearing once. Sequencing was performed on PBMCs or a T cell subset sorted from them (not recorded which). These receptors were collected from a man between 18 and 29 years old who had mild COVID-19 (a few samples of this study predate the infection). Cell type and time point are not known.

The chain couples TRBV6-6 to TRBJ1-2; the D gene is possibly TRBD1 (5 bases). The CDR3 covers 14 residues. CDR1 is MNHNY and CDR2 is SVGAGI in the germline V gene (reference sequence). Trimming pared 0 bases from V and 4 bases from J, leaving 9 bases between. The CDR3 DNA sequence: TGTGCCAGCAGTTACTCGAAGGGGATCTATGGCTACACCTTC. This sequence encodes CASSYSKGIYGYTF.

The chain uses TRBV2 and TRBJ2-6; TRBD1 is a possible D gene (6 bases). V lost 7 bases and J lost 3, with 13 bases in between. Germline V gene lookup returns CDR1 SNHLY and CDR2 FYNNEI. The CDR3 is 15 residues long. Here the CDR3 DNA reads TGTGCCAGCAAGGGGGAGACGGGTGGGGCCAACGTCCTGACTTTC. This gives the protein CASKGETGGANVLTF.

This clonotype was found a few times. This chain connects TRBV6-5 to TRBJ2-4; D unclear. This CDR3 is 16 amino acids long. Between the trimmed V and J ends, which lost 6 bases and 0 bases, there was a span of 15 bases. Germline CDR1 reads MNHEY; CDR2 reads SVGAGI. The DNA for the CDR3 is TGTGCCAGCAGCCCAAGGACGGTCCTAGCCAAAAACATTCAGTACTTC. This codes for CASSPRTVLAKNIQYF.

V is TRBV28 and J is TRBJ2-4; the match to TRBD1 covers 10 bases. Germline trimming cut 6 bases from V and 8 bases from J; bases unmatched to any gene: 4. Germline values: CDR1 MDHEN, CDR2 SYDVKM. The CDR3 has 13 amino acids. CDR3 in amino acids: CASRRTGGDIQYF. Here the CDR3 DNA reads TGTGCCAGCAGACGGACAGGGGGTGACATTCAGTACTTC.

This clonotype was seen a few times. The chain uses TRBV15 and TRBJ2-5; no clear D gene. CDR1 and CDR2 from the germline V gene are LNHNV and YYDKDF (reference sequence). The CDR3 totals 15 residues. V was trimmed by 0 bases and J by 5 bases, leaving 13 bases between them. CDR3 nucleotide sequence: TGTGCCACCAGCAGAGATTTGGTCACCGCTGAGACCCAGTACTTC. Residues: CATSRDLVTAETQYF. Based on the CDR3 plus reference TRBV15 and TRBJ2-5, the full variable domain is DAMVIQNPRYQVTQFGKPVTLSCSQTLNHNVMYWYQQKSSQAPKLLFHYYDKDFNNEADTPDNFQSRRPNTSFCFLDIRSPGLGDTAMYLCATSRDLVTAETQYFGPGTRLLVL.

The chain joins TRBV18 to TRBJ1-6; no clear D gene. Trimming took off 2 bases at V and 6 bases at J, with 8 bases between the two ends. Germline V CDR1 and CDR2: KGHSH, LQKENI. The CDR3 is made up of 14 amino acids. CDR3 in DNA: TGTGCCAGCTCACCAGGAAACTCTAATTCACCCCTCCACTTT. Translating gives CASSPGNSNSPLHF. Using reference TRBV18 and TRBJ1-6 for the parts outside the CDR3, the full variable domain is NAGVMQNPRHLVRRRGQEARLRCSPMKGHSHVYWYRQLPEEGLKFMVYLQKENIIDESGMPKERFSAEFPKEGPSILRIQQVVRGDSAAYFCASSPGNSNSPLHFGNGTRLTVT.

The rearrangement joins TRBV20-1 to TRBJ1-2; 7 nucleotides match TRBD1. J was trimmed by 5 bases and V by 3 bases; bases with no gene match: 0. The CDR3 consists of 11 residues. Germline CDR1 reads DFQATT; CDR2 reads SNEGSKA (reference sequence). CDR3 in amino acids: CSARTGYGYTF. As DNA, the CDR3 is TGCAGTGCTAGGACAGGGTATGGCTACACCTTC.

A few counts support this clonotype. The V call is TRBV11-1, the J call TRBJ2-1; D perhaps matches TRBD2 (6 bases). Trimming stripped 4 bases from V and 0 bases from J, with 19 bases between. Germline V gene sequence: CDR1 SGHAT, CDR2 FQDESV (reference sequence). The CDR3 loop spans 18 amino acids. The CDR3: CASSSGGSAQSSYNEQFF. DNA of the CDR3: TGTGCCAGCAGCTCCGGGGGTTCGGCTCAAAGCTCCTACAATGAGCAGTTCTTC.

The CDR3 nucleotides are TGCGCCAGCAGCCAAGGACAGGGAAGGTCTGAAGCTTTCTTT. It yields the protein CASSQGQGRSEAFF. The chain combines TRBV4-3 with TRBJ1-1, with TRBD1 matching over 7 bases. The CDR3 extends over 14 amino acids. The V gene end was trimmed by 1 base and the J gene end by 6 bases; junction bases not matched to a gene: 5. CDR1 and CDR2 from the germline V gene are LGHNA and YSLEER.

This clonotype was counted only a few times. V is TRBV7-9 and J is TRBJ2-1; 9 bases align to TRBD2. The V segment lost 11 bases and the J segment 4 bases; nucleotides outside the gene matches: 6. The length of the CDR3 is 13 residues. CDR1 and CDR2 from the germline V gene are SEHNR and FQNEAQ (reference sequence). The CDR3 nucleotides read TGTGCCGGGAGGCGGGGGGGTTACAATGAGCAGTTCTTC. It codes for CAGRRGGYNEQFF.

This clonotype was detected a few times. The chain links TRBV5-4 to TRBJ2-4; the D is unclear. This CDR3 region has 14 residues. V was pared by 4 bases and J by 8 bases, with 16 bases between. Germline assignment: CDR1 SGHNT and CDR2 YYREEE (reference sequence). The chain's CDR3 is CASSLSETRDIQYF. The DNA for the CDR3 is TGTGCCAGCAGCCTATCCGAAACAAGGGACATTCAGTACTTC.

This clonotype was counted a few times. V gene TRBV20-1 combines with J gene TRBJ1-1; 7 positions match TRBD1. Trimming removed 1 base from V and 1 base from J; junction bases left unmatched: 6. The CDR3 has 15 residues. Germline CDR1 DFQATT, CDR2 SNEGSKA (reference sequence). The DNA of the CDR3 is TGCAGTGCTAGAGTAATGGGACAGACGAACACTGAAGCTTTCTTT. As protein: CSARVMGQTNTEAFF.

This clonotype has at least ten counts. The chain recombines TRBV18 with TRBJ2-1; D is unresolved. The germline V gene has CDR1 KGHSH and CDR2 LQKENI. The CDR3 sequence is 14 residues long. V was cut by 2 bases and J by 0 bases, with 5 bases left in between. DNA of the CDR3: TGTGCCAGCTCACCAGTAGTCTCCTACAATGAGCAGTTCTTC. Protein sequence: CASSPVVSYNEQFF.

This clonotype was counted between two and nine times. The V and J genes are TRBV5-1 and TRBJ2-5, with TRBD2 as a possible D gene (5 bases). The V end lost 0 bases, the J end lost 2 bases, and 17 bases lay between the germline ends. The CDR3 is 17 residues long. Per germline, CDR1 SGHRS and CDR2 YFSETQ. This CDR3 is CASSLDGLSRSQETQYF. The CDR3, as DNA: TGCGCCAGCAGCTTGGATGGACTGTCGAGAAGTCAAGAGACCCAGTACTTC.

The chain has TRBV12-3 or TRBV12-4 and TRBJ1-2; D is perhaps TRBD1 (6 bases). V was cut by 8 bases and J by 5 bases, with 15 bases left in between. CDR3 length equals 13 residues. Here the CDR3 reads CASGFGQKYGYTF. For the CDR3, the DNA is TGTGCCAGCGGGTTCGGACAGAAGTATGGCTACACCTTC.

This clonotype has a handful of counts. The genes are TRBV9 and TRBJ2-5; 12 bases align to TRBD2. This CDR3 has 18 residues. V lost 0 bases to trimming and J lost 5 bases; unmatched junction nucleotides: 11. The germline V gene has CDR1 SGDLS and CDR2 YYNGEE. CDR3 protein: CASSVGASGGAWLETQYF. In DNA, the CDR3 is TGTGCCAGCAGCGTAGGAGCTAGCGGGGGGGCCTGGTTGGAGACCCAGTACTTC.

The V gene is TRBV30, the J gene TRBJ2-1; D may be TRBD2 (6 bases). With 1 base removed from V and 0 bases from J, the gap between germline ends came to 13 bases. CDR3 length: 16 amino acids. CDR1 is GTSNPN and CDR2 is SVGIG in the germline V gene (reference sequence). CDR3 nucleotides: TGTGCCTGGAGTGCTTATGCGGGGAGCTCCTACAATGAGCAGTTCTTC. Amino acid sequence: CAWSAYAGSSYNEQFF.

This clonotype was found a few times. The chain joins TRBV2 to TRBJ2-5; 8 bases are shared with TRBD2. The CDR3 spans 13 residues. Germline V CDR1 and CDR2: SNHLY, FYNNEI. Trimming at V came to 8 bases and at J to 5 bases, leaving 7 bases not matched to a gene. The CDR3 region is CASARGGFETQYF. The DNA for the CDR3 is TGTGCCAGCGCACGGGGGGGCTTCGAGACCCAGTACTTC.

The chain employs TRBV6-5 and TRBJ2-5; D not resolved. The ends were cut back, 2 bases at V and 5 bases at J, with 9 bases in the middle. Per germline, CDR1 MNHEY and CDR2 SVGAGI. The length of the CDR3 is 13 residues. Here the CDR3 DNA reads TGTGCCAGCAGTTACCTAGGGCGGGAGACCCAGTACTTC. Encoded protein: CASSYLGRETQYF.

This clonotype was seen only a few times. CDR3 nucleotides: TGTGCCATAAGGAGTTGGGACACAGATACGCAGTATTTT. Its translation is CAIRSWDTDTQYF. J is TRBJ2-3 and V is TRBV6-5, with D uncertain. The V and J ends lost 10 bases and 2 bases respectively, with 13 bases between them. The CDR3 runs 13 residues. CDR1 is MNHEY and CDR2 is SVGAGI in the germline V gene.